The 15 T cell receptor beta chains below were found in one sample sequenced in a study of shared clonotypes between healthy human individuals. Clones were sequenced by immunoSEQ multiplex PCR, and TCRdb holds only the in-frame ones, with some missing. Of under 1,100,000 clones in the sample, about 70% were seen once. The sample consisted of memory CD4+ T cells sorted from blood. Subset in this sample: CD45RA-negative fraction. Receptors were obtained from a man between 18 and 29 years old in good health.

A note on this clone: A read error likely explains this, since a far larger clone differs by one base. This chain connects TRBV29-1 to TRBJ2-7; D call uncertain. This CDR3 has 11 amino acids. The germline gives CDR1 SQVTM, CDR2 ANQGSEA. The CDR3 DNA sequence: TGCAGCGCCCAATCCCACTACGAGCAGCACTTC. Amino acid sequence: CSAQSHYEQHF.

This clone was detected only a few times. V gene TRBV6-1 combines with J gene TRBJ2-4, with no clear D. This CDR3 has 15 amino acids. The V and J ends lost 1 base and 2 bases respectively, with 9 bases between them. Germline assignment: CDR1 MNHNS and CDR2 SASEGT. DNA of the CDR3: TGTGCCAGCAGTGAAGACCCCGCCCCCAAAAACATTCAGTACTTC. Encoded protein: CASSEDPAPKNIQYF.

V gene TRBV5-5 combines with J gene TRBJ1-5, with D possibly being TRBD1 (5 bases). Trimming stripped 1 base from V and 5 bases from J, with 7 bases between. The CDR3 length is 13 residues. Germline V gives CDR1 SGHKS, CDR2 YYEKEE (reference sequence). This chain's CDR3 is CASSLTGYQPQHF. The DNA of the CDR3 is TGTGCCAGCAGCTTGACAGGCTATCAGCCCCAGCATTTT.

This clone has a count of ten or more. The same CDR3 is also encoded by other DNA sequences in this sample. This chain uses TRBV19 with TRBJ1-1; D is uncertain. CDR1 is LNHDA, CDR2 SQIVND, per germline (reference sequence). CDR3 length: 15 amino acids. V dropped 6 bases and J dropped 2 bases, with 16 bases sitting between them. CDR3 nucleotides: TGTGCCAGTAGAGGAGGATGGAACAGCAACACTGAAGCTTTCTTT. Translating gives CASRGGWNSNTEAFF.

The chain uses TRBV10-3 and TRBJ2-7, with a possible D match to TRBD2 (5 bases). V was pared by 3 bases and J by 3 bases, with 12 bases between. The CDR3 length is 14 residues. Germline CDR1 ENHRY, CDR2 SYGVKD. The CDR3 protein is CAISDLEGGYEQYF. In nucleotides, the CDR3 is TGTGCCATCAGTGACCTCGAAGGAGGCTACGAGCAGTACTTC.

The gene calls are TRBV2 and TRBJ1-2; TRBD1 agrees at 7 bases. CDR1 and CDR2 from the germline V gene are SNHLY and FYNNEI. The CDR3 loop spans 13 amino acids. V shed 6 bases and J 0 bases; nucleotides not matched to a gene: 1. The CDR3 DNA follows: TGTGCCAGCAGGGGACAGACTAACTATGGCTACACCTTC. Protein sequence: CASRGQTNYGYTF.

This clone appeared many times. Here the CDR3 DNA reads TGTGCCAGCAGTCACTCGCGACAGGACGAGGGAAAAGAAAAACTGTTTTTT. Its translation is CASSHSRQDEGKEKLFF. The chain is built from TRBV11-3 and TRBJ1-4; D perhaps matches TRBD1 (6 bases). The V end lost 6 bases, the J end lost 8 bases, and 25 bases lay between the germline ends. The germline V gene encodes CDR1 SGHNT and CDR2 YENEEA. The CDR3 consists of 17 residues.

V usage is TRBV6-6 and J usage is TRBJ2-1; no clear D. The V end was cut by 0 bases, the J end by 9 bases, with 9 bases between. This CDR3 is 13 amino acids long. Per germline, CDR1 MNHNY and CDR2 SVGAGI (reference sequence). CDR3 in amino acids: CASSYSNDVEQFF. The CDR3 nucleotides are TGTGCCAGCAGTTACTCGAACGATGTTGAGCAGTTCTTC.

This clone was picked up a small number of times. Other nucleotide sequences from this sample produce the same CDR3. The J gene is TRBJ2-2, the V gene TRBV5-1, with TRBD1 matching over 7 bases. CDR3 size: 14 residues. Germline CDR1 is SGHRS and CDR2 is YFSETQ. The V and J ends lost 0 bases and 7 bases, in that order; junction bases with no gene match: 3. The CDR3 reads CASSLEGASGELFF. The CDR3 DNA sequence: TGCGCCAGCAGCTTGGAGGGGGCTAGCGGGGAGCTGTTTTTT. Based on the CDR3 plus reference TRBV5-1 and TRBJ2-2, the full variable domain is KAGVTQTPRYLIKTRGQQVTLSCSPISGHRSVSWYQQTPGQGLQFLFEYFSETQRNKGNFPGRFSGRQFSNSRSEMNVSTLELGDSALYLCASSLEGASGELFFGEGSRLTVL.

This chain connects TRBV5-4 to TRBJ2-7; TRBD2 aligns across 14 bases. The junction had 12 bases not matched to a gene; V was cut back by 0 bases and J by 1 base. The CDR3 covers 20 residues. Germline CDR1 and CDR2: SGHNT and YYREEE (reference sequence). The CDR3 sequence: CASSLGTSGRTILKSYEQYF. CDR3 DNA sequence: TGTGCCAGCAGCTTGGGGACTAGCGGGAGGACGATCCTCAAATCCTACGAGCAGTACTTC. The full variable domain, in which reference TRBV5-4 and TRBJ2-7 provide the parts outside the CDR3, is ETGVTQSPTHLIKTRGQQVTLRCSSQSGHNTVSWYQQALGQGPQFIFQYYREEENGRGNFPPRFSGLQFPNYSSELNVNALELDDSALYLCASSLGTSGRTILKSYEQYFGPGTRLTVT.

The V and J genes are TRBV30 and TRBJ1-2; 11 bases match TRBD1. Germline values: CDR1 GTSNPN, CDR2 SVGIG (reference sequence). The CDR3 runs 15 residues. Trimming at V came to 2 bases and at J to 4 bases, leaving 6 bases not matched to a gene. CDR3 loop: CAWSILGQGGYGYTF. The CDR3 nucleotides read TGTGCCTGGAGTATTCTGGGACAGGGGGGCTATGGCTACACCTTC.

This clone came up a few times. The chain is built from TRBV30 and TRBJ2-1; 9 bases fit TRBD1. Germline V lookup: CDR1 GTSNPN, CDR2 SVGIG (reference sequence). There are 14 residues in the CDR3. V was clipped by 3 bases and J by 4 bases; unmatched bases: 4. In nucleotides, the CDR3 is TGTGCCTGGAGGGCACAGGGGGCTTACAATGAGCAGTTCTTC. Translation: CAWRAQGAYNEQFF. The full variable domain, with the rest looked up from reference TRBV30 and TRBJ2-1, is SQTIHQWPATLVQPVGSPLSLECTVEGTSNPNLYWYRQAAGRGLQLLFYSVGIGQISSEVPQNLSASRPQDRQFILSSKKLLLSDSGFYLCAWRAQGAYNEQFFGPGTRLTVL.

J is TRBJ1-1 and V is TRBV6-5, with D possibly being TRBD1 (6 bases). Per germline, CDR1 MNHEY and CDR2 SVGAGI. This CDR3 is built from 14 residues. Trimming removed 6 bases from V and 1 base from J, with 12 bases in between. This CDR3 is CASRHRERNTEAFF. CDR3 bases: TGTGCCAGCAGGCACAGGGAGAGGAACACTGAAGCTTTCTTT.

A remark on this clone: Other DNA sequences in the same sample also yield this CDR3. This sequence joins TRBV6-1 and TRBJ2-7, with D unresolved. Germline CDR1 reads MNHNS; CDR2 reads SASEGT. V was trimmed by 4 bases and J by 4 bases, leaving 5 bases between them. The CDR3 covers 11 residues. The CDR3 sequence is CASSAGYEQYF. Here the CDR3 DNA reads TGTGCCAGCAGTGCTGGGTACGAGCAGTACTTC.

This clone was picked up one time. V is TRBV6-1 and J is TRBJ1-1; 7 bases align to TRBD1. Looked up from germline, CDR1 is MNHNS and CDR2 is SASEGT. This CDR3 has 16 amino acids. J gave up 3 bases and V 2 bases, and 9 bases lay outside the gene matches. CDR3 DNA: TGTGCCAGCAGTGAATCGGAGGGGGCGAGGCACACTGAAGCTTTCTTT. It is translated as CASSESEGARHTEAFF.